This is a list of T cell receptor beta chains from one sample in a study of cytomegalovirus exposure and HLA in healthy donors. The assay was immunoSEQ multiplex PCR, and TCRdb's table has in-frame clones only and misses some. Of 120,000 to 150,000 clones listed, 75% to 80% are singletons. Sequenced material: PBMCs. The receptors stem from a female donor in good health and CMV-seronegative. CDR3s include the opening cysteine and the closing phenylalanine or tryptophan. A D gene is named only where the DNA matches it firmly. Not all rows give a size; the values are once, few, many and, for expanded clones, a class.

cdr3_nt: TGTGCCAGCAGTTTATCGCTCGGGACAGGGGGCAACTATGGCTACACCTTC
cdr3_aa: CASSLSLGTGGNYGYTF
clone_size: -
d_call: TRBD1
j_call: TRBJ1-2
v_call: TRBV28

cdr3_nt: TGTGCCAGCAGCTATAATGGCTACACCTTC
cdr3_aa: CASSYNGYTF
clone_size: -
d_call: -
j_call: TRBJ1-2
v_call: TRBV28

cdr3_nt: TGCAGCGTTGGTGGTGACAGGAGCAATCAGCCCCAGCATTTT
cdr3_aa: CSVGGDRSNQPQHF
clone_size: few
d_call: -
j_call: TRBJ1-5
v_call: TRBV29-1

cdr3_nt: TGTGCCAGCAGCTACTCCGGGACCCGGGGGTACGAGCAGTACTTC
cdr3_aa: CASSYSGTRGYEQYF
clone_size: -
d_call: -
j_call: TRBJ2-7
v_call: TRBV7-6

cdr3_nt: TGTGCCAGCAGTCACGGGGGGGGAGGGGCCAACGTCCTGACTTTC
cdr3_aa: CASSHGGGGANVLTF
clone_size: -
d_call: TRBD2
j_call: TRBJ2-6
v_call: TRBV28

cdr3_nt: TGTGCCAGCAGCTTTGGGGGGGCGGGCAGGTCCCACTGTTGGGCTTTCTTT
cdr3_aa: CASSFGGAGRSHCWAFF
clone_size: -
d_call: -
j_call: TRBJ1-1
v_call: TRBV7-8

cdr3_nt: TGTGCCAGCAGCTCACAGCCGACTAGCGTGGATGAGCAGTTCTTC
cdr3_aa: CASSSQPTSVDEQFF
clone_size: -
d_call: TRBD2
j_call: TRBJ2-1
v_call: TRBV7-3

cdr3_nt: TGTGCCATCAGTGAGTCCCTGAGCGGGGGATACACAGATACGCAGTATTTT
cdr3_aa: CAISESLSGGYTDTQYF
clone_size: -
d_call: TRBD2
j_call: TRBJ2-3
v_call: TRBV10-3

cdr3_nt: TGTGCCAGCAGCGAGATTAGACAGGGGGCTGGAAACACCATATATTTT
cdr3_aa: CASSEIRQGAGNTIYF
clone_size: -
d_call: TRBD1
j_call: TRBJ1-3
v_call: TRBV7-6

cdr3_nt: TGTGCCAGTAGTATTTCGGGGTCGAACACCGGGGAGCTGTTTTTT
cdr3_aa: CASSISGSNTGELFF
clone_size: -
d_call: -
j_call: TRBJ2-2
v_call: TRBV19

cdr3_nt: TGTGCCATCAGTTCCGGGACAGCGAACACTGAAGCTTTCTTT
cdr3_aa: CAISSGTANTEAFF
clone_size: few
d_call: TRBD1
j_call: TRBJ1-1
v_call: TRBV10-3

cdr3_nt: TGTGCCAGCAGTTCTAGACAGTACAATGAGCAGTTCTTC
cdr3_aa: CASSSRQYNEQFF
clone_size: few
d_call: -
j_call: TRBJ2-1
v_call: TRBV7-9

cdr3_nt: TGTGCCAGCAGGCGTAAAGACTATGGCTACACCTTC
cdr3_aa: CASRRKDYGYTF
clone_size: few
d_call: -
j_call: TRBJ1-2
v_call: TRBV5-6

cdr3_nt: TGTGCCAGCAGCCTGCAGGGCAACACTGAAGCTTTCTTT
cdr3_aa: CASSLQGNTEAFF
clone_size: few
d_call: -
j_call: TRBJ1-1
v_call: TRBV6-5

cdr3_nt: TGCGCCAGCAGCTTGGGGCGGGGTGGGGGGGCGACAGATACGCAGTATTTT
cdr3_aa: CASSLGRGGGATDTQYF
clone_size: -
d_call: -
j_call: TRBJ2-3
v_call: TRBV5-1

cdr3_nt: TGTGCCACCCAGGGGGGAAACAATCAGCCCCAGCATTTT
cdr3_aa: CATQGGNNQPQHF
clone_size: -
d_call: TRBD1
j_call: TRBJ1-5
v_call: TRBV19

cdr3_nt: TGTGCCAGCAGTGAAGCGGGACAGGCCCTCCAATTGTTTTTT
cdr3_aa: CASSEAGQALQLFF
clone_size: once
d_call: TRBD1
j_call: TRBJ1-4
v_call: TRBV6-1

cdr3_nt: TGTGCCAGCAGATGGACAGGGTGGGAGCAGTACTTC
cdr3_aa: CASRWTGWEQYF
clone_size: -
d_call: TRBD1
j_call: TRBJ2-5
v_call: TRBV6-6

cdr3_nt: TGTGCCAGCAGCTCACAGGGTCCTGGAACCGGGGAGCTGTTTTTT
cdr3_aa: CASSSQGPGTGELFF
clone_size: -
d_call: -
j_call: TRBJ2-2
v_call: TRBV5-4

cdr3_nt: TGTGCCTGGAGCCCTTTGAACACTGAAGCTTTCTTT
cdr3_aa: CAWSPLNTEAFF
clone_size: -
d_call: -
j_call: TRBJ1-1
v_call: TRBV30

cdr3_nt: TGTGCCAGCGGCCGGGACACCGTCATTTACAATGAGCAGTTCTTC
cdr3_aa: CASGRDTVIYNEQFF
clone_size: -
d_call: -
j_call: TRBJ2-1
v_call: TRBV28

cdr3_nt: TGTGCCAGTATAGACAGGGGGGACCAGCCCCAGCATTTT
cdr3_aa: CASIDRGDQPQHF
clone_size: -
d_call: TRBD1
j_call: TRBJ1-5
v_call: TRBV19

cdr3_nt: TGTGCCAGCAGCTTCGGACAAAATCAGCCCCAGCATTTT
cdr3_aa: CASSFGQNQPQHF
clone_size: -
d_call: -
j_call: TRBJ1-5
v_call: TRBV11-2

cdr3_nt: TGTGCCAGCAGAGGGACAGGGCCTTACTATGGCTACACCTTC
cdr3_aa: CASRGTGPYYGYTF
clone_size: -
d_call: TRBD1
j_call: TRBJ1-2
v_call: TRBV25-1

cdr3_nt: TGTGCCAGCAGCTTACGGACAGGGTACAATGAGCAGTTCTTC
cdr3_aa: CASSLRTGYNEQFF
clone_size: -
d_call: TRBD1
j_call: TRBJ2-1
v_call: TRBV7-2

cdr3_nt: TGTGCCAGCAGCTTAGGACAGGGAAGTACCTACGAGCAGTACTTC
cdr3_aa: CASSLGQGSTYEQYF
clone_size: -
d_call: TRBD1
j_call: TRBJ2-7
v_call: TRBV7-9

cdr3_nt: TGTGCCAGCAGTTTATGGGCAGGGGGTCCCCTTAACTATGGCTACACCTTC
cdr3_aa: CASSLWAGGPLNYGYTF
clone_size: once
d_call: TRBD1
j_call: TRBJ1-2
v_call: TRBV28

cdr3_nt: TGTGCCAGCAGTTTGACGGGACAGGGTAACTATGGCTACACCTTC
cdr3_aa: CASSLTGQGNYGYTF
clone_size: -
d_call: TRBD1
j_call: TRBJ1-2
v_call: TRBV27